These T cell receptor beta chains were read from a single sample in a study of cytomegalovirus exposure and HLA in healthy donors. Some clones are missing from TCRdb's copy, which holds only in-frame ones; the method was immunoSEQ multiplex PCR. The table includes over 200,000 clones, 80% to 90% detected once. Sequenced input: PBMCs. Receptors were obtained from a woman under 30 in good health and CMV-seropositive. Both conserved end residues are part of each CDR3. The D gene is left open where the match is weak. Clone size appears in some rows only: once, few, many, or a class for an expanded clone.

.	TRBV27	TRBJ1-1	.	TGTGCCAGCAGAGAACCGGGGGGGAAGAACACTGAAGCTTTCTTT	CASREPGGKNTEAFF
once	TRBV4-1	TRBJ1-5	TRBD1	TGCGCCAGCAGCCACCGACCGGGACAGGGAGGCAATCAGCCCCAGCATTTT	CASSHRPGQGGNQPQHF
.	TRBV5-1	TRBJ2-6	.	TGCGCCAGCAGCTTTCCAAGCACCGGGGCCAACGTCCTGACTTTC	CASSFPSTGANVLTF
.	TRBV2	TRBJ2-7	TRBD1	TGTGCCAGCAGTGGACGAACAGGGGCCCTCTACGAGCAGTACTTC	CASSGRTGALYEQYF
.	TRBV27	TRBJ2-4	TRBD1	TGTGCCAGCAGTTCCACCGGGACAGGGTTCCCACTAGCCAAAAACATTCAGTACTTC	CASSSTGTGFPLAKNIQYF
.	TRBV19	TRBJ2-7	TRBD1	TGTGCCAGCGTTACGACAGGGACCTTTATCTACGAGCAGTACTTC	CASVTTGTFIYEQYF
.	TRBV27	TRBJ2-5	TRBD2	TGTGCCAGCAGTGACCTAGCGGGAGCTGCGGAGACCCAGTACTTC	CASSDLAGAAETQYF
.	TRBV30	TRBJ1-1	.	TGTGCCTGGAGTCCGAAACGGAGTCTTAGAATGAACACTGAAGCTTTCTTT	CAWSPKRSLRMNTEAFF
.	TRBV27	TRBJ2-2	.	TGTGCCAGCAGCCTCAATCGGGGGACCGGGGAGCTGTTTTTT	CASSLNRGTGELFF
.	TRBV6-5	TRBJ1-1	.	TGTGCCAGCAGTTACTCTCAGGACAGGAACACTGAAGCTTTCTTT	CASSYSQDRNTEAFF
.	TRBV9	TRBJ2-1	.	TGTGCCAGCAGCGCCCCCCCGGGACACTACAATGAGCAGTTCTTC	CASSAPPGHYNEQFF
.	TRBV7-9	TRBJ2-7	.	TGTGCCAGCAGCCCTCCGTCGGGAGTCTACGAGCAGTACTTC	CASSPPSGVYEQYF
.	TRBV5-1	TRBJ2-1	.	TGCGCCAGCAGCCAGCTAGCTGGGGGGTACAATGAGCAGTTCTTC	CASSQLAGGYNEQFF
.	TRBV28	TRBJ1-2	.	TGTGCCAGCAGTTTCGCGGGGGTGGAGGGCTACACCTTC	CASSFAGVEGYTF
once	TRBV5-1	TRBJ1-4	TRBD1	TGCGCCAGCAGCCGGGACAGGGAGAGGGCTGGCGAAAAACTGTTTTTT	CASSRDRERAGEKLFF
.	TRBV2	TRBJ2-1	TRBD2	TGTGCCAGCAGCCGTCGTGACAGGGACCCCCCAGCGGGAGGGAACAATGAGCAGTTCTTC	CASSRRDRDPPAGGNNEQFF
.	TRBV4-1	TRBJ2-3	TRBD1	TGCGCCAGCAGCGAAACCGGGACAGGGAGTAGGTATTTT	CASSETGTGSRYF
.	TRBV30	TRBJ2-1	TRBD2	TGTGCCTGGACCAGACTAGCATCCCCCAATGAGCAGTTCTTC	CAWTRLASPNEQFF
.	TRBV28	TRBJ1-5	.	TGTGCCAGCAGTTTTCCTTCGGGGGTAAGGCAGCCCCAGCATTTT	CASSFPSGVRQPQHF
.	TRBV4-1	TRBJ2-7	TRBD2	TGCGCCAGCAGCCTAAGGGGACTAGCGGGATCCGAGCAGTACTTC	CASSLRGLAGSEQYF
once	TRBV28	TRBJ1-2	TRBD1	TGTGCCAGCAGTTTAGGGACAGGAGGGACGAACTATGGCTACACCTTC	CASSLGTGGTNYGYTF
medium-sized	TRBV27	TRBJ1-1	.	TGTGCCAGCAGGGGACTATCAAACACTGAAGCTTTCTTT	CASRGLSNTEAFF
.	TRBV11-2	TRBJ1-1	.	TGTGCCAGCAGCCTCACAGGGAATCTGAACACTGAAGCTTTCTTT	CASSLTGNLNTEAFF
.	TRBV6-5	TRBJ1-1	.	TGTGCCAGTCACCGGGGAGGCCAAGGGCCTGAAGCTTTCTTT	CASHRGGQGPEAFF
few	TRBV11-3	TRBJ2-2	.	TGTGCCAGCAGCCCCAGATCCCCGGGGGTCACCGGGGAGCTGTTTTTT	CASSPRSPGVTGELFF
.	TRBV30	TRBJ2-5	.	TGTGCCTGGAGTTGGGGGCACTTC	CAWSWGHF
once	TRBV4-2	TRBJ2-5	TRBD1	TGTGCCAGCAGCCAAGATTACAGGGGTGAGACCCAGTACTTC	CASSQDYRGETQYF
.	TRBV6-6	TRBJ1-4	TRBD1	TGTGCCAGCAGTTACGCAGTTCTAGGGGGCCAGGAAAAACTGTTTTTT	CASSYAVLGGQEKLFF
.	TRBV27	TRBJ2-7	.	TGTGCCAGCAGTCAGGCCCCTACGGGGATTTCCTACGAGCAGTACTTC	CASSQAPTGISYEQYF
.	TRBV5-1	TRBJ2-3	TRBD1	TGCGCCAGCAGGGATCCGGGACAGGGGGGGACAGATACGCAGTATTTT	CASRDPGQGGTDTQYF
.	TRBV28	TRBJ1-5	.	TGTGCCAGCAGTTTTAAGAGGGCTCAGCCCCAGCATTTT	CASSFKRAQPQHF
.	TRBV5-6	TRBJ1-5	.	TGTGCCAGCAGCTCGGCGGCCTCCAATCAGCCCCAGCATTTT	CASSSAASNQPQHF
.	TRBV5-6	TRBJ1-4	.	TGTGCCAGCAGCTCCTCAGGCACAACTAATGAAAAACTGTTTTTT	CASSSSGTTNEKLFF
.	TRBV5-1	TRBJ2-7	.	TGCGCCAGCAGCCGAACCCAGGGCTCCTACGAGCAGTACTTC	CASSRTQGSYEQYF
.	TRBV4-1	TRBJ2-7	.	TGCGCCAGCAGCCCTAGTGGAGTCTACGAGCAGTACTTC	CASSPSGVYEQYF
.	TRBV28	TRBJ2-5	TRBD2	TGTGCCAGCAGTTCCCTCGAACCGGGACTAGCGGGATTTGGGTTTGGAGAGACCCAGTACTTC	CASSSLEPGLAGFGFGETQYF
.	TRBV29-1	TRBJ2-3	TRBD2	TGCAGCGTTCAAGCGGGAGGTCTCACAGATACGCAGTATTTT	CSVQAGGLTDTQYF
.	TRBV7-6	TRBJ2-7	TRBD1	TGTGCCAGCAGCTTCAGACAGGGGTACGAGCAGTACTTC	CASSFRQGYEQYF
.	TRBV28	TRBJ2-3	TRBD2	TGTGCCAGCAGTCAGACGAAGCTAGCGGGAGGGCTTAGCACAGATACGCAGTATTTT	CASSQTKLAGGLSTDTQYF